The 10 T cell receptor beta chains below were found in one sample sequenced in a study of blood T cell repertoires in COVID-19. Assay used: immunoSEQ multiplex PCR; TCRdb lists only in-frame clones, some missing. The sample yields roughly 80,000 clones, almost 85% seen once. Sequencing was carried out using peripheral blood. These receptors came from a human donor in a cohort sampled during active COVID-19.

The chain links TRBV20-1 to TRBJ2-1; the match to TRBD2 covers 9 bases. Trimming at V came to 3 bases and at J to 4 bases, leaving 7 bases not matched to a gene. Germline CDR1 DFQATT, CDR2 SNEGSKA (reference sequence). The CDR3 is made up of 15 amino acids. In DNA form, the CDR3 reads TGCAGTGCTAGTCTGAGCGGGAGGCGTTACAATGAGCAGTTCTTC. Its translation: CSASLSGRRYNEQFF.

The rearrangement joins TRBV6-1 to TRBJ1-2, with D uncertain. Germline V gene lookup returns CDR1 MNHNS and CDR2 SASEGT. This CDR3 has 13 amino acids. Trimming left V 1 base short and J 4 bases short, with 7 bases between. The CDR3 region is CASSEGPFYGYTF. The CDR3 nucleotides read TGTGCCAGCAGTGAAGGGCCCTTCTATGGCTACACCTTC.

This clone has a single count. V gene TRBV28 combines with J gene TRBJ1-2; no clear D gene. Trimming removed 6 bases at V and 0 bases at J, with 14 bases between. Germline V gene data show CDR1 as MDHEN and CDR2 as SYDVKM. The CDR3 has 15 amino acids. CDR3 sequence: CASSSVGEANYGYTF. In nucleotides, the CDR3 is TGTGCCAGCAGCTCCGTGGGAGAAGCTAACTATGGCTACACCTTC.

The V and J genes are TRBV5-1 and TRBJ1-5; 8 bases fit TRBD1. This CDR3 comprises 15 residues. CDR1 SGHRS and CDR2 YFSETQ come from the germline V gene. With 0 bases clipped from V and 8 bases from J, the junction kept 7 bases outside the gene matches. The CDR3 sequence: CASSLGTGGREPQHF. The CDR3 DNA follows: TGCGCCAGCAGCTTGGGCACAGGGGGTAGGGAGCCCCAGCATTTT.

The CDR3 DNA follows: TGTGCCAGCAGGGGACACCCGCGAAGCGCCGGGGAGCTGTTTTTT. It translates to CASRGHPRSAGELFF. The genes are TRBV2 and TRBJ2-2; perhaps TRBD1 as D (6 bases). The germline V gene has CDR1 SNHLY and CDR2 FYNNEI. The ends were cut back, 6 bases at V and 6 bases at J, with 17 bases in the middle. CDR3 length: 15 amino acids.

The V and J genes are TRBV6-5 and TRBJ2-7, with TRBD2 matching over 9 bases. With 2 bases clipped from V and 3 bases from J, the junction kept 2 bases outside the gene matches. The germline V gene encodes CDR1 MNHEY and CDR2 SVGAGI. The CDR3 is made up of 14 amino acids. For the CDR3, the DNA is TGTGCCAGCAGTTACGGCGGGGGGGGCTACGAGCAGTACTTC. Translated, it gives CASSYGGGGYEQYF.

This sequence joins TRBV3-1 (or the pseudogene TRBV3-2) and TRBJ2-5; 8 bases match TRBD2. The V and J ends lost 4 bases and 5 bases, in that order; junction bases with no gene match: 12. Germline CDR1 reads LGHDT; CDR2 reads YNNKEL (reference sequence). The CDR3 sequence is 16 residues long. CDR3: CASSPNFGGAGETQYF. The CDR3 DNA reads TGTGCCAGCAGCCCCAACTTCGGGGGGGCCGGGGAGACCCAGTACTTC.

The count of this clone is one. V and J are TRBV18 and TRBJ2-1; no clear D. V was pared by 3 bases and J by 5 bases, with 20 bases between. The CDR3 totals 17 residues. CDR1 and CDR2 from the germline V gene are KGHSH and LQKENI. CDR3 sequence reads: CASSPQSRLRLNNEQFF. CDR3 nucleotide sequence: TGTGCCAGCTCACCCCAATCAAGACTGCGCCTTAACAATGAGCAGTTCTTC.

The genes are TRBV5-1 and TRBJ2-1, with 14 bases lining up with TRBD2. J lost 9 bases, V lost 7 bases, and 6 bases had no gene match. The CDR3 extends over 14 amino acids. Germline V gene data show CDR1 as SGHRS and CDR2 as YFSETQ. CDR3 loop: CASLRTSGGSEQFF. The CDR3 region has the DNA TGCGCCAGCCTCCGGACTAGCGGGGGGTCTGAGCAGTTCTTC. The variable domain in full, with the rest retrieved from reference TRBV5-1 and TRBJ2-1, is KAGVTQTPRYLIKTRGQQVTLSCSPISGHRSVSWYQQTPGQGLQFLFEYFSETQRNKGNFPGRFSGRQFSNSRSEMNVSTLELGDSALYLCASLRTSGGSEQFFGPGTRLTVL.

This chain links TRBV7-9 with TRBJ2-5; 8 nucleotides align to TRBD1. This CDR3 comprises 15 residues. The germline V gene has CDR1 SEHNR and CDR2 FQNEAQ (reference sequence). Unmatched junction bases numbered 2, after V lost 0 bases and J lost 2 bases. The chain's CDR3 is CASSLATGGQETQYF. The CDR3 nucleotides are TGTGCCAGCAGCTTAGCCACAGGGGGTCAAGAGACCCAGTACTTC. The full variable domain, its missing parts supplied by reference TRBV7-9 and TRBJ2-5, is DTGVSQNPRHKITKRGQNVTFRCDPISEHNRLYWYRQTLGQGPEFLTYFQNEAQLEKSRLLSDRFSAERPKGSFSTLEIQRTEQGDSAMYLCASSLATGGQETQYFGPGTRLLVL.